This passage covers 15 T cell receptor beta chains from one sample sequenced in a study of blood T cell repertoires in COVID-19. The assay was immunoSEQ multiplex PCR, and TCRdb's table has in-frame clones only and misses some. The table records around 100,000 clones, over 80% of them present only once. Specimen: peripheral blood. The receptors stem from a man in his fifties with active COVID-19.

The J gene is TRBJ2-4, the V gene TRBV24-1; D call uncertain. With 3 bases removed from V and 3 bases from J, the gap between germline ends came to 14 bases. CDR3 length: 16 amino acids. Germline values: CDR1 KGHDR, CDR2 SFDVKD. This CDR3 reads CATSDPVLSGKNIQYF. DNA for the CDR3: TGTGCCACCAGTGATCCTGTACTCTCCGGCAAAAACATTCAGTACTTC.

The rearrangement joins TRBV3-1 (or the pseudogene TRBV3-2) to TRBJ2-3, with D perhaps TRBD1 (7 bases). CDR1 is LGHDT and CDR2 is YNNKEL in the germline V gene (reference sequence). The CDR3 totals 15 residues. V was pared by 4 bases and J by 5 bases, with 16 bases between. The CDR3 nucleotides read TGTGCCAGCAGCCTTCTACCAGGGGGAGGAGATACGCAGTATTTT. Protein: CASSLLPGGGDTQYF.

This clone came up once. The chain combines TRBV5-6 with TRBJ2-2; D is perhaps TRBD2 (6 bases). V gave up 2 bases and J gave up 7 bases, with 9 bases separating them. CDR3 size: 13 residues. CDR1 SGHDT and CDR2 YYEEEE come from the germline V gene. This chain's CDR3 is CASSFGGDGELFF. The CDR3 nucleotides read TGTGCCAGCAGCTTCGGGGGAGACGGGGAGCTGTTTTTT.

This chain uses TRBV6-5 with TRBJ2-2; 7 bases map to TRBD1. V trimming: 7 bases; J trimming: 5 bases; junction bases outside the gene matches: 7. In germline, CDR1 is MNHEY, CDR2 SVGAGI. The CDR3 consists of 14 residues. Here the CDR3 DNA reads TGTGCCAGCACCCAGGGGGTCGGGACCGGGGAGCTGTTTTTT. This codes for CASTQGVGTGELFF.

This chain joins TRBV28 and TRBJ2-2, with 13 nucleotides matching TRBD2. The CDR3 covers 15 residues. With 5 bases clipped from V and 7 bases from J, the junction kept 4 bases outside the gene matches. Germline assignment: CDR1 MDHEN and CDR2 SYDVKM. In DNA form, the CDR3 reads TGTGCCAGCAGTCCAACTAGCGGGAGGGGCGGGGAGCTGTTTTTT. Protein sequence: CASSPTSGRGGELFF.

The gene calls are TRBV9 and TRBJ1-2; D is uncertain. The germline gives CDR1 SGDLS, CDR2 YYNGEE. The CDR3 runs 12 residues. Trimming removed 4 bases at V and 6 bases at J, with 10 bases between. The CDR3 here is CASSSLGNGYTF. The CDR3 DNA reads TGTGCCAGCAGCTCCCTCGGGAATGGCTACACCTTC.

As regards this clone: One junction end disagrees with the germline gene, perhaps due to a read error. The rearrangement uses TRBV7-9 and TRBJ1-3; 8 bases match TRBD1. The CDR3 length is 16 residues. Germline V gene lookup returns CDR1 SEHNR and CDR2 FQNEAQ (reference sequence). CDR3 in DNA: TGTGCCAGCACCTTAACAGGGGGGAAAGGTGGAAACACCATATATTTT. This gives the protein CASTLTGGKGGNTIYF.

The chain is built from TRBV6-4 and TRBJ1-1; D uncertain. The CDR3 consists of 14 residues. The V gene's germline CDR1 is MRHNA and CDR2 SNTAGT. Trimming left V 5 bases short and J 1 base short, with 11 bases between. The CDR3 DNA follows: TGTGCCAGCAGTCCCAGTACCGCGAACACTGAAGCTTTCTTT. Translated, it gives CASSPSTANTEAFF.

The rearrangement joins TRBV3-1 (or the pseudogene TRBV3-2) to TRBJ2-1; D is ambiguous. This CDR3 comprises 12 residues. CDR1 LGHDT and CDR2 YNNKEL come from the germline V gene (reference sequence). Trimming left V 6 bases short and J 6 bases short, with 9 bases between. CDR3 DNA: TGTGCCAGCAGTCTAGACCTCAATGAGCAGTTCTTC. It encodes CASSLDLNEQFF.

This chain uses TRBV7-6 with TRBJ1-2; maybe TRBD1 (6 bases). The CDR3 has 13 residues. V was cut by 5 bases and J by 4 bases, with 11 bases left in between. Germline V gene lookup returns CDR1 SGHVS and CDR2 FNYEAQ. CDR3 DNA sequence: TGTGCCAGCAGCCTACAGGGAGTCTATGGCTACACCTTC. Translation: CASSLQGVYGYTF.

The chain employs TRBV11-2 and TRBJ1-4; D gene ambiguous. Trimming cost V 5 bases and J 5 bases, with 15 bases left between them. The CDR3 runs to 15 residues. Germline V gives CDR1 SGHAT, CDR2 FQNNGV. CDR3 in amino acids: CASSPSESLNEKLFF. The CDR3 DNA reads as TGTGCCAGCAGCCCGTCGGAGTCACTGAATGAAAAACTGTTTTTT. The complete variable domain, with remaining parts taken from reference TRBV11-2 and TRBJ1-4, reads EAGVAQSPRYKIIEKRQSVAFWCNPISGHATLYWYQQILGQGPKLLIQFQNNGVVDDSQLPKDRFSAERLKGVDSTLKIQPAKLEDSAVYLCASSPSESLNEKLFFGSGTQLSVL.

The chain joins TRBV7-2 to TRBJ1-1, with a possible D match to TRBD1 (5 bases). Per the germline V gene, CDR1 is SGHTA and CDR2 is FQGNSA. With 5 bases removed from V and 5 bases from J, the gap between germline ends came to 15 bases. The CDR3 has 14 amino acids. In DNA, the CDR3 is TGTGCCAGCAGCCAGAACGCCCAGGGTACTGAAGCTTTCTTT. Translated, it gives CASSQNAQGTEAFF.

The chain links TRBV24-1 to TRBJ2-7; D not resolved. CDR1 and CDR2 (germline): KGHDR, SFDVKD. Deletions cut 2 bases from V and 5 bases from J, with 3 bases between. The CDR3 has 11 residues. The CDR3 DNA reads TGTGCCACCAGTGATTCCAACGAGCAGTACTTC. Residues: CATSDSNEQYF.

The chain joins TRBV28 to TRBJ1-1; D is undetermined. The CDR3 contains 11 residues. The V gene's germline CDR1 is MDHEN and CDR2 SYDVKM. Trimming removed 2 bases from V and 6 bases from J, with 4 bases in between. The CDR3 loop reads CASSLGPEAFF. The CDR3 nucleotides are TGTGCCAGCAGTTTAGGGCCTGAAGCTTTCTTT.

The rearrangement links TRBV6-5 to TRBJ1-2, with 9 nucleotides matching TRBD1. J was trimmed by 6 bases and V by 5 bases; bases with no gene match: 4. This CDR3 is built from 13 residues. Germline assignment: CDR1 MNHEY and CDR2 SVGAGI. The CDR3 protein is CASSPTGGHGYTF. The DNA of the CDR3 is TGTGCCAGCAGTCCTACAGGGGGCCATGGCTACACCTTC.